This is a list of T cell receptor beta chains from one sample in a study of CXCR3-negative and CXCR3-positive naive CD8 T cells. TCRdb re-called the 5' RACE reads; every CDR3 protein appears as one record, without DNA. The sample includes about 62,000 distinct CDR3 sequences. Material for sequencing was naive CXCR3- CD8+ T cells from blood. These receptor sequences come from a human donor in good health. Some clones in this sample may be carry-over from other donors' samples. Each CDR3 is given with its conserved first and last residue. The order of the fields is V gene, J gene, CDR3 protein.

v_gene: TRBV21-1
j_gene: TRBJ2-7
CDR3aa: CASSSRHRDRPYEQYF

v_gene: TRBV5-6
j_gene: TRBJ2-5
CDR3aa: CASSLPVISAGAPTLYF

v_gene: TRBV29-1
j_gene: TRBJ1-1
CDR3aa: CSVEDRRNLAEAFF

v_gene: TRBV29-1
j_gene: TRBJ1-1
CDR3aa: CSGLTGAPEAFF

v_gene: TRBV29-1
j_gene: TRBJ1-2
CDR3aa: CSAEWGLGYGYTF

v_gene: TRBV6-2/TRBV6-3
j_gene: TRBJ2-5
CDR3aa: CASREGEGETQYF

v_gene: TRBV29-1
j_gene: TRBJ2-7
CDR3aa: CSVRQSYEQYF

v_gene: TRBV7-9
j_gene: TRBJ2-1
CDR3aa: CASSPPRDGVNNEQFF

v_gene: TRBV6-5
j_gene: TRBJ2-7
CDR3aa: CASSSGHQNEQYF

v_gene: TRBV29-1
j_gene: TRBJ1-2
CDR3aa: CSVEEGIYGYTF

v_gene: TRBV28
j_gene: TRBJ1-1
CDR3aa: CASRGEGRTEAFF

v_gene: TRBV7-2
j_gene: TRBJ1-5
CDR3aa: CASSPVNHQPQHF

v_gene: TRBV4-3
j_gene: TRBJ1-4
CDR3aa: CASSPDRGEEKLFF

v_gene: TRBV7-3
j_gene: TRBJ2-1
CDR3aa: CASSTGLAGDNEQFF

v_gene: TRBV28
j_gene: TRBJ1-5
CDR3aa: CASSITGLNQPQHF

v_gene: TRBV5-6
j_gene: TRBJ2-7
CDR3aa: CASSLREAVDEQYF

v_gene: TRBV7-8
j_gene: TRBJ1-6
CDR3aa: CASSLVVSSYNSPLHF

v_gene: TRBV4-2
j_gene: TRBJ2-1
CDR3aa: CASSQGVGGYNEQFF

v_gene: TRBV29-1
j_gene: TRBJ2-3
CDR3aa: CSGRGGAGDTDTQYF

v_gene: TRBV2
j_gene: TRBJ1-2
CDR3aa: CASSGQGVDYGYTF

v_gene: TRBV27
j_gene: TRBJ2-7
CDR3aa: CASRTDGTYSYEQYF

v_gene: TRBV29-1
j_gene: TRBJ2-7
CDR3aa: CSVTGTEYEQYF

v_gene: TRBV20-1
j_gene: TRBJ2-1
CDR3aa: CSAPSGRADLNEQFF

v_gene: TRBV25-1
j_gene: TRBJ1-1
CDR3aa: CASSVGDYTEAFF

v_gene: TRBV28
j_gene: TRBJ2-7
CDR3aa: CASSPRTSGGSYEQYF

v_gene: TRBV29-1
j_gene: TRBJ2-3
CDR3aa: CSVAGLADSTDTQYF

v_gene: TRBV28
j_gene: TRBJ1-2
CDR3aa: CASSLDRGGYGYTF

v_gene: TRBV6-4
j_gene: TRBJ2-1
CDR3aa: CASSDSKTTSYNEQFF

v_gene: TRBV13
j_gene: TRBJ2-7
CDR3aa: CASSYGTADEQYF

v_gene: TRBV6-1
j_gene: TRBJ2-7
CDR3aa: CASSELAESSYEQYF

v_gene: TRBV20-1
j_gene: TRBJ2-5
CDR3aa: CSARGDTGTQYF

v_gene: TRBV29-1
j_gene: TRBJ2-7
CDR3aa: CSVEDNRANYEQYF

v_gene: TRBV29-1
j_gene: TRBJ1-3
CDR3aa: CSSWTGLNTIYF

v_gene: TRBV7-3
j_gene: TRBJ2-2
CDR3aa: CASSPGLAGNTRELFF

v_gene: TRBV28
j_gene: TRBJ2-7
CDR3aa: CASSFGTSGTYEQYF

v_gene: TRBV7-9
j_gene: TRBJ2-5
CDR3aa: CASSLGPSGVQETQYF

v_gene: TRBV9
j_gene: TRBJ2-1
CDR3aa: CASSARAGTGAYNEQFF

v_gene: TRBV28
j_gene: TRBJ2-7
CDR3aa: CASSFFLAYEQYF

v_gene: TRBV2
j_gene: TRBJ2-2
CDR3aa: CASMQGGELFF

v_gene: TRBV20-1
j_gene: TRBJ1-2
CDR3aa: CSARDWTGDGYTF

v_gene: TRBV14
j_gene: TRBJ2-4
CDR3aa: CASSRTSGVAKNIQYF

v_gene: TRBV29-1
j_gene: TRBJ1-1
CDR3aa: CSVEALGANTEAFF